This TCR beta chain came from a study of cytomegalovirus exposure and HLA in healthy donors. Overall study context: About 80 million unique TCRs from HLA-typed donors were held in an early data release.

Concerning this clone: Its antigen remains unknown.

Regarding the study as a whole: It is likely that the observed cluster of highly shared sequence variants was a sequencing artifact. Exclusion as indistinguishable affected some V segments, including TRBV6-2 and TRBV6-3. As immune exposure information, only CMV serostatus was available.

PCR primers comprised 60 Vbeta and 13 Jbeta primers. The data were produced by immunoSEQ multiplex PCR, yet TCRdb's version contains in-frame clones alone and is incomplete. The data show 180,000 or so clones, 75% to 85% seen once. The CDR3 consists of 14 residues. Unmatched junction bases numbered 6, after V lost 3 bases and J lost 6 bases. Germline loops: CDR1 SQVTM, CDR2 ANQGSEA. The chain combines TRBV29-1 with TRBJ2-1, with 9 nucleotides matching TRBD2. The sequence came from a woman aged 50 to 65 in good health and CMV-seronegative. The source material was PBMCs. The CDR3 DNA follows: TGCAGCGTTGATAGGCGGGAGGGCCCCAATGAGCAGTTCTTC. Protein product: CSVDRREGPNEQFF.